This T cell receptor (beta chain) is from a study of cytomegalovirus exposure and HLA in healthy donors. CDR3 length: 14 residues. Germline-derived CDR1 and CDR2 are SGHRS and YFSETQ. J lost 3 bases, V lost 0 bases, and 1 base had no gene match. Points on this clone: As yet, its antigen is unknown.

Primers: 60 Vbeta forward and 13 Jbeta reverse. The method was immunoSEQ multiplex PCR; TCRdb's version includes in-frame clones alone and lacks a portion of them. The sample shows around 130,000 clones, over 80% of them seen only once. General study points: Some highly shared sequence variants likely arose as a pipeline artifact. Reportedly, fewer N-insertions than the approximately 650-donor mean appeared in an Asian-associated ancestry cluster in a later analysis.

This clonotype was sampled from a boy aged 5-17 years in good health and CMV-seronegative. V and J are TRBV5-1 and TRBJ2-7; TRBD2 matches 9 bases. Sequences were obtained from PBMCs. The CDR3 DNA follows: TGCGCCAGCAGCTTGGGTAGCGGGGGCTACGAGCAGTACTTC. Translating gives CASSLGSGGYEQYF. The entire variable domain, with the rest obtained from reference TRBV5-1 and TRBJ2-7, is as follows: KAGVTQTPRYLIKTRGQQVTLSCSPISGHRSVSWYQQTPGQGLQFLFEYFSETQRNKGNFPGRFSGRQFSNSRSEMNVSTLELGDSALYLCASSLGSGGYEQYFGPGTRLTVT.